These T cell receptor beta chains were read from a single sample in a study of T cell responses to AZD1222 COVID-19 vaccine. Clones were sequenced by immunoSEQ multiplex PCR, and TCRdb holds only the in-frame ones, with some missing. This table holds some 280,000 clones, almost 95% found once. Sample: peripheral blood, taken 28 days after the second AZD1222 dose. These receptors originate from an adult who received the AZD1222 COVID-19 vaccine. Both conserved end residues are part of each CDR3. Each record gives: J gene, V gene, CDR3 protein.

j_gene: TRBJ1-2; v_gene: TRBV5-4; CDR3aa: CASSLDARYGYTF
j_gene: TRBJ2-5; v_gene: TRBV7-2; CDR3aa: CASSRRGWEADRETQYF
j_gene: TRBJ1-6; v_gene: TRBV25-1; CDR3aa: CASSDLGTGGSHSPLHF
j_gene: TRBJ2-2; v_gene: TRBV11-3; CDR3aa: CASSSEPGSNTGELFF
j_gene: TRBJ2-7; v_gene: TRBV7-2; CDR3aa: CASSLGASPAVEQYF
j_gene: TRBJ1-1; v_gene: TRBV6-5; CDR3aa: CASSRSPGEAFF
j_gene: TRBJ2-2; v_gene: TRBV7-2; CDR3aa: CASSPLGSGELFF
j_gene: TRBJ1-5; v_gene: TRBV28; CDR3aa: CASSRTVLQPQHF
j_gene: TRBJ2-5; v_gene: TRBV2; CDR3aa: CASRYQETQYF
j_gene: TRBJ2-7; v_gene: TRBV19; CDR3aa: CASSIAAGAYEQYF
j_gene: TRBJ1-1; v_gene: TRBV6-4; CDR3aa: CAREQGRENTEAFF
j_gene: TRBJ2-3; v_gene: TRBV2; CDR3aa: CASRADREGRSPTDTQYF
j_gene: TRBJ2-1; v_gene: TRBV11-2; CDR3aa: CASSPLPRYNEQFF
j_gene: TRBJ2-2; v_gene: TRBV6-5; CDR3aa: CASINSPGELFF
j_gene: TRBJ1-2; v_gene: TRBV7-2; CDR3aa: CASSLTGRKVSDGYTF